These 32 T cell receptor beta chains originate from one sample sequenced in a study of T cells in Graves' hyperthyroidism and ophthalmopathy. Amplification yielded TCR beta CDR3 regions, with RNA transcripts as the source. The HTBI primer set drove a first-round RT-PCR of the TCR CDR3. Using its own MiXCR run on the multiplex PCR reads, TCRdb lists one record per CDR3 protein. The table has hundreds of thousands of distinct CDR3 sequences, more than 30% seen once. Sequencing was carried out using blood. Receptors originate from a man between 18 and 35 years old with Graves' hyperthyroidism.

This clonotype came up many times. CDR3 DNA sequence: TGTGCCAGCAGCGGTGACGTCCTGGGTGGGCCCCAGCATTTT. This translates into CASSGDVLGGPQHF. The chain has TRBV9 and TRBJ1-5; D is uncertain. Germline lookup yields CDR1 SGDLS and CDR2 YYNGEE. V lost 3 bases and J lost 9, with 16 bases in between. This CDR3 contains 14 residues.

The gene calls are TRBV9 and TRBJ2-2; 9 bases match TRBD1. The CDR3 covers 14 residues. Germline V gives CDR1 SGDLS, CDR2 YYNGEE. J lost 4 bases, V lost 6 bases, and 4 bases had no gene match. The CDR3 DNA sequence: TGTGCCAGCAAGGGGACAGGGAGCACCGGGGAGCTGTTTTTT. As protein: CASKGTGSTGELFF.

The chain has TRBV7-9 and TRBJ2-7; TRBD2 might be the D (5 bases). This CDR3 has 14 residues. Germline CDR1 reads SEHNR; CDR2 reads FQNEAQ (reference sequence). Deletions cut 5 bases from V and 0 bases from J, with 11 bases between. This CDR3 reads CASSVATSSYEQYF. The CDR3, as DNA: TGTGCCAGCAGCGTTGCTACTAGCTCCTACGAGCAGTACTTC.

In regard to this clonotype: This may be a read error: a much more frequent sequence differs by one nucleotide. The chain has TRBV7-2 and TRBJ2-7; TRBD2 aligns across 8 bases. The germline V gene has CDR1 SGHTA and CDR2 FQGNSA. There are 13 residues in the CDR3. Germline trimming cut 8 bases from V and 6 bases from J; bases unmatched to any gene: 9. The DNA of the CDR3 is TGTGCCAGCGGCCCCGGACTAGCTCTCGAGCAGTACTTC. This codes for CASGPGLALEQYF.

This clonotype was picked up a small number of times. The chain links TRBV13 to TRBJ1-4, with 8 bases fitting TRBD1. V shed 8 bases, J shed 7 bases, and the junction held 9 bases outside the gene matches. CDR1 and CDR2 from the germline V gene are PRHDT and FYEKMQ (reference sequence). There are 14 residues in the CDR3. This chain's CDR3 is CASALSGGSEKLFF. The CDR3 region has the DNA TGTGCCAGCGCCCTCTCAGGGGGCAGTGAAAAACTGTTTTTT.

This rearrangement joins TRBV5-1 to TRBJ1-1, with D possibly TRBD1 on 6 matching bases. The CDR3 is made up of 14 amino acids. The V and J ends lost 4 bases and 7 bases respectively, with 17 bases between them. Germline values: CDR1 SGHRS, CDR2 YFSETQ. This chain's CDR3 is CASSHGTGSDEAFF. Here the CDR3 DNA reads TGCGCCAGCAGCCACGGTACAGGGTCTGATGAAGCTTTCTTT.

The genes are TRBV10-3 and TRBJ2-7, with D perhaps TRBD1 or TRBD2 (5 bases each). With 0 bases removed from V and 2 bases from J, the gap between germline ends came to 14 bases. The CDR3 covers 16 residues. Looked up from germline, CDR1 is ENHRY and CDR2 is SYGVKD. In DNA form, the CDR3 reads TGTGCCATCAGTGAGTCTCCGGGGACGGAAGCCTACGAGCAGTACTTC. Protein sequence: CAISESPGTEAYEQYF.

The chain employs TRBV6-1 and TRBJ1-1; a possible D gene is TRBD1 (5 bases). Germline CDR1 is MNHNS and CDR2 is SASEGT. Trimming stripped 7 bases from V and 4 bases from J, with 16 bases between. The CDR3 has 14 residues. The CDR3 sequence is CASKPPQGVTEAFF. The CDR3 DNA is TGTGCCAGCAAGCCTCCCCAGGGAGTCACTGAAGCTTTCTTT.

Of note for this clonotype: With a much larger clone just one base away, this may be a read error. CDR3 protein: CVSSITGVSEAFF. In DNA, the CDR3 is TGTGTCAGTAGTATAACAGGGGTGAGTGAAGCTTTCTTT. The V gene is TRBV19, the J gene TRBJ1-1; 7 nucleotides match TRBD1. This CDR3 is 13 amino acids long. Germline V gene sequence: CDR1 LNHDA, CDR2 SQIVND (reference sequence).

In regard to this clonotype: No conserved phenylalanine or tryptophan ends this CDR3, so it is likely a read error. V gene TRBV13 combines with J gene TRBJ1-5, with 9 bases lining up with TRBD1. This CDR3 has 14 residues. V gave up 4 bases and J gave up 7 bases; unmatched junction bases: 5. Germline CDR1 PRHDT, CDR2 FYEKMQ (reference sequence). This chain's CDR3 is CASSSGTGNQPQHS. The CDR3 DNA sequence: TGTGCCAGCAGCTCCGGGACAGGGAACCAGCCCCAGCATTCT.

This clonotype was recorded many times. One end of the junction is discordant with germline, which a read error may explain. This chain connects TRBV2 to TRBJ1-5, with D maybe TRBD1 (5 bases). Germline V gene data show CDR1 as SNHLY and CDR2 as FYNNEI. The CDR3 is made up of 13 amino acids. CDR3 sequence reads: CASSDSPGLHGDF. In DNA, the CDR3 is TGTGCCAGCAGTGATTCCCCAGGGTTACACGGGGATTTT.

The chain recombines TRBV2 with TRBJ1-5; TRBD1 aligns across 7 bases. Germline CDR1 reads SNHLY; CDR2 reads FYNNEI. CDR3 length: 15 amino acids. The V and J ends lost 6 bases and 4 bases, in that order; junction bases with no gene match: 9. The CDR3 is CASRTGFWGNQPQHF. The CDR3 DNA is TGTGCCAGCAGGACAGGGTTTTGGGGTAATCAGCCCCAGCATTTT.

Concerning this clonotype itself: A much bigger clone sits one base away, suggesting this may be a read error. This chain uses TRBV7-2 with TRBJ2-5; 8 nucleotides line up with TRBD1. V dropped 5 bases and J dropped 5; count of bases not matched to a gene: 7. CDR1 is SGHTA and CDR2 is FQGNSA in the germline V gene. This CDR3 is 14 amino acids long. CDR3 amino acids: CASSAGGAWETQYF. The CDR3 DNA reads TGTGCCAGCAGCGCAGGGGGCGCTTGGGAGACCCAGTACTTC.

Comments on this clonotype: The conserved final phenylalanine or tryptophan is absent from the CDR3, which likely points to a read error. It is unclear where the CDR3 begins or ends on the DNA, so no DNA is shown, and the CDR3 is as TCRdb lists it. The genes are TRBV7-6 and TRBJ2-5; the table gives TRBD2 as D, unverified against the DNA. From its first to its last residue, the CDR3 has 8 amino acids. Germline assignment: CDR1 SGHVS and CDR2 FNYEAQ. This CDR3 reads CASSLWTS.

This clonotype was seen a handful of times. The junction and the germline gene differ at one end; a read error may be behind it. V is TRBV10-3 and J is TRBJ1-4; D may be TRBD1 (5 bases). Germline assignment: CDR1 ENHRY and CDR2 SYGVKD. The CDR3 sequence is 15 residues long. The CDR3 DNA follows: TGTGCCAGCAGTGAAGCGCCGACAGCCAATGAAAAACTGTTTTTT. This codes for CASSEAPTANEKLFF.

The table lists this clonotype with a count of one. The chain recombines TRBV7-9 with TRBJ1-1; TRBD1 agrees at 10 bases. There are 16 residues in the CDR3. From germline, CDR1 is SEHNR and CDR2 FQNEAQ (reference sequence). Losses at the gene ends were 3 bases for V and 1 base for J; bases not matched to a gene: 5. CDR3 region: CASSFDRGHKNTEAFF. The CDR3 DNA is TGTGCCAGCAGCTTTGACAGGGGGCATAAGAACACTGAAGCTTTCTTT.

V gene TRBV7-9 combines with J gene TRBJ1-2; possibly TRBD1 for D (5 bases). The CDR3 length is 15 residues. The V end lost 1 base, the J end lost 0 bases, and 9 bases lay between the germline ends. CDR1 and CDR2 (germline): SEHNR, FQNEAQ (reference sequence). The CDR3 protein is CASSLDGRANYGYTF. The CDR3 DNA sequence: TGTGCCAGCAGCTTAGATGGCAGGGCTAACTATGGCTACACCTTC.

Remarks on this clonotype: Compared with germline, one end of the junction differs, possibly owing to a read error. The J gene is TRBJ2-6, the V gene TRBV7-2, with D maybe TRBD1 (8 bases). CDR1 SGHTA and CDR2 FQGNSA come from the germline V gene. CDR3 length: 18 amino acids. This chain's CDR3 is CASSLVQGGGSRANVLTF. The CDR3 DNA reads TGTGCCAGCAGCTTAGTACAGGGGGGGGGCTCTAGGGCCAACGTCCTGACTTTC.

The J gene is TRBJ2-3, the V gene TRBV9, with a possible D match to TRBD2 (5 bases). With 0 bases removed from V and 0 bases from J, the gap between germline ends came to 8 bases. This CDR3 comprises 15 residues. CDR1 is SGDLS and CDR2 is YYNGEE in the germline V gene. CDR3 nucleotide sequence: TGTGCCAGCAGCGTAGCGGAGGCTAGCACAGATACGCAGTATTTT. It translates to CASSVAEASTDTQYF.

The sample holds many counts of this clonotype. J is TRBJ1-1 and V is TRBV29-1, with 7 positions matching TRBD1. V was pared by 2 bases and J by 3 bases, with 3 bases of the junction left unmatched. The CDR3 consists of 13 residues. The germline CDR1 and CDR2 sequences are SQVTM and ANQGSEA. The CDR3 region has the DNA TGCAGCGTTGAAACAGGGGCGGACACTGAAGCTTTCTTT. This translates into CSVETGADTEAFF.

This clonotype showed up many times. V gene TRBV19 combines with J gene TRBJ1-1; D uncertain. V was shortened by 5 bases and J by 8 bases, with 15 bases between the two germline ends. Germline CDR1 reads LNHDA; CDR2 reads SQIVND (reference sequence). The CDR3 runs 13 residues. CDR3 sequence reads: CASSDLGWSEAFF. DNA of the CDR3: TGTGCCAGTAGTGATTTAGGGTGGTCGGAAGCTTTCTTT.

CDR3 bases: TGTGCCAGCAGTCAGATCTATGGCTACACCTTC. It codes for CASSQIYGYTF. The rearrangement links TRBV2 to TRBJ1-2; D unclear. Germline CDR1 SNHLY, CDR2 FYNNEI. V lost 5 bases and J lost 4, with 5 bases in between. The CDR3 consists of 11 residues. Using reference TRBV2 and TRBJ1-2 for the parts outside the CDR3, the full variable domain is EPEVTQTPSHQVTQMGQEVILRCVPISNHLYFYWYRQILGQKVEFLVSFYNNEISEKSEIFDDQFSVERPDGSNFTLKIRSTKLEDSAMYFCASSQIYGYTFGSGTRLTVV.

This clonotype was counted ten times or more. Written as DNA, the CDR3 is TGTGCCAGCAGCGTAGCTGAAACGAATCAGCCCCAGCATTTT. It translates to CASSVAETNQPQHF. The V and J genes are TRBV9 and TRBJ1-5; no definite D call. V gave up 0 bases and J gave up 4 bases, with 8 bases separating them. The germline gives CDR1 SGDLS, CDR2 YYNGEE. The CDR3 extends over 14 amino acids. Filled out from reference TRBV9 and TRBJ1-5, the complete variable domain reads DSGVTQTPKHLITATGQRVTLRCSPRSGDLSVYWYQQSLDQGLQFLIQYYNGEERAKGNILERFSAQQFPDLHSELNLSSLELGDSALYFCASSVAETNQPQHFGDGTRLSIL.

This clonotype appeared many times. The chain is built from TRBV20-1 and TRBJ1-1, with a tentative D call TRBD1 (5 bases). The CDR3 loop spans 13 amino acids. Germline assignment: CDR1 DFQATT and CDR2 SNEGSKA (reference sequence). With 4 bases removed from V and 5 bases from J, the gap between germline ends came to 14 bases. CDR3 nucleotide sequence: TGCAGTGCTACTCAGGGTAGGTCGACTGAAGCTTTCTTT. It encodes CSATQGRSTEAFF.

This clonotype was counted at least ten times. This chain connects TRBV10-2 to TRBJ2-7; D gene ambiguous. The CDR3 has 14 residues. V was shortened by 3 bases and J by 1 base, with 10 bases between the two germline ends. The germline CDR1 and CDR2 sequences are WSHSY and SAAADI. CDR3: CASSDLGSSYEQYF. In nucleotides, the CDR3 is TGCGCCAGCAGTGATCTAGGAAGTTCCTACGAGCAGTACTTC.

The table lists this clonotype with a few counts. V gene TRBV29-1 combines with J gene TRBJ1-2; D gene unclear. The CDR3 is made up of 13 amino acids. V dropped 0 bases and J dropped 5 bases, with 10 bases sitting between them. Germline assignment: CDR1 SQVTM and CDR2 ANQGSEA. The CDR3 nucleotides are TGCAGCGTTGAAGATCAGGCGGGATATGGCTACACCTTC. It yields the protein CSVEDQAGYGYTF.

This clonotype was counted many times. The J gene is TRBJ2-7, the V gene TRBV19; 9 nucleotides align to TRBD1. CDR1 LNHDA and CDR2 SQIVND come from the germline V gene (reference sequence). V lost 1 base, J lost 3 bases, and 1 base stayed unmatched. The CDR3 contains 14 residues. Here the CDR3 DNA reads TGTGCCAGTAGTATAGCGGGACAGGGCTACGAGCAGTACTTC. This translates into CASSIAGQGYEQYF.

The rearrangement joins TRBV7-2 to TRBJ2-7; D unclear. CDR1 is SGHTA and CDR2 is FQGNSA in the germline V gene. This CDR3 is 14 amino acids long. V dropped 3 bases and J dropped 2 bases, with 11 bases sitting between them. This chain's CDR3 is CASSLNSPPYEQYF. In DNA form, the CDR3 reads TGTGCCAGCAGCTTGAACAGCCCACCCTACGAGCAGTACTTC.

This clonotype was detected only a few times. The chain couples TRBV20-1 to TRBJ1-5, with 7 bases lining up with TRBD1. With V trimmed by 3 bases and J by 3 bases, 5 bases remained unmatched. CDR1 and CDR2 (germline): DFQATT, SNEGSKA (reference sequence). CDR3 size: 14 residues. CDR3 DNA: TGCAGTGCTAGTGCCGACAGGGACAATCAGCCCCAGCATTTT. Its protein product is CSASADRDNQPQHF.

The CDR3, as DNA: TGCAGTGCTAGAGGGTCGGCAGGGGGCGCCCTAGGGACCCAGTACTTC. Its protein is CSARGSAGGALGTQYF. The rearrangement joins TRBV20-1 to TRBJ2-5; the match to TRBD1 covers 8 bases. This CDR3 is built from 16 residues. J was trimmed by 7 bases and V by 1 base; bases with no gene match: 14. Per the germline V gene, CDR1 is DFQATT and CDR2 is SNEGSKA (reference sequence).

The table lists this clonotype with many counts. The chain joins TRBV7-2 to TRBJ2-5, with unresolved D. This CDR3 comprises 13 residues. Germline V lookup: CDR1 SGHTA, CDR2 FQGNSA. Trimming cost V 1 base and J 2 bases, with 5 bases left between them. The CDR3, as DNA: TGTGCCAGCAGCTTAGAGCTGCAAGAGACCCAGTACTTC. This codes for CASSLELQETQYF.

The V and J genes are TRBV7-3 and TRBJ2-2; no reliable D call. The CDR3 has 16 amino acids. V dropped 4 bases and J dropped 2 bases, with 14 bases sitting between them. Germline CDR1 and CDR2: SGHTA and FQGTGA. CDR3 nucleotides: TGTGCCAGCAGCTCGGCCCCTAGACGTAACACCGGGGAGCTGTTTTTT. This sequence encodes CASSSAPRRNTGELFF.